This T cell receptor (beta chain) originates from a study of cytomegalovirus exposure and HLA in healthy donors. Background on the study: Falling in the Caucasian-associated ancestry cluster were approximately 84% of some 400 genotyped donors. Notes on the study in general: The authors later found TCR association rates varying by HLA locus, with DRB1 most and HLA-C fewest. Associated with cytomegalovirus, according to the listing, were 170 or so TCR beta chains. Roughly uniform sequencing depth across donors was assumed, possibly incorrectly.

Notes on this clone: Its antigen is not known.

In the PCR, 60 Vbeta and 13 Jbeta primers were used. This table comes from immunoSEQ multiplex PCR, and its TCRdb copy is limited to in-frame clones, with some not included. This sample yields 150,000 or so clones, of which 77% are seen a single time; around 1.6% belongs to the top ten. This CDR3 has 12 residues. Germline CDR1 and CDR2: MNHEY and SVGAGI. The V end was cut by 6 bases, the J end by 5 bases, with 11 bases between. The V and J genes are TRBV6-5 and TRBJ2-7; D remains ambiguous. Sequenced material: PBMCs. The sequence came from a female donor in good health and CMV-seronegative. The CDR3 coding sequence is TGTGCCAGCAGCCGAACCTTAGACGAGCAGTACTTC. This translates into CASSRTLDEQYF.